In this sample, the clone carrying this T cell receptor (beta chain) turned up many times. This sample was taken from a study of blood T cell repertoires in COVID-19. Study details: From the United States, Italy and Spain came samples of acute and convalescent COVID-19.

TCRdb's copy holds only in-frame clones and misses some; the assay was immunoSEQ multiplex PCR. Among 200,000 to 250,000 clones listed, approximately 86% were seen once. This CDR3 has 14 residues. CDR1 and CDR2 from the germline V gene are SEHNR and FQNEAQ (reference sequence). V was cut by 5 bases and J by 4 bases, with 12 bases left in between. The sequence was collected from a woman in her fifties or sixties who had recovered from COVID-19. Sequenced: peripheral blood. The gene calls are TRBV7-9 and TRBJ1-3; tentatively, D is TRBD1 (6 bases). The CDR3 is CASSIGQRGNTIYF. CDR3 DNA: TGTGCCAGCAGCATCGGACAGAGGGGAAACACCATATATTTT.